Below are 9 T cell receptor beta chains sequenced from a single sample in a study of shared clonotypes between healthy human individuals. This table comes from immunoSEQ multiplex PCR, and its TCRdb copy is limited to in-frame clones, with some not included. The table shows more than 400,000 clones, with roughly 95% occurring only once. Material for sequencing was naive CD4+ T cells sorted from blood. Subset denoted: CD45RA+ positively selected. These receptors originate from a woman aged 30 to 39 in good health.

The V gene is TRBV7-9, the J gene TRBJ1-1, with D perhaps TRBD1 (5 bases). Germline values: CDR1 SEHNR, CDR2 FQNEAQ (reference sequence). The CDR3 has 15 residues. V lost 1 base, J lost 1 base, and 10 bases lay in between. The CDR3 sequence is CASSLGAGKNTEAFF. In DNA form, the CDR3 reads TGTGCCAGCAGCTTAGGTGCAGGGAAGAACACTGAAGCTTTCTTT. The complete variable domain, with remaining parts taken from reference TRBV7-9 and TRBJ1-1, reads DTGVSQNPRHKITKRGQNVTFRCDPISEHNRLYWYRQTLGQGPEFLTYFQNEAQLEKSRLLSDRFSAERPKGSFSTLEIQRTEQGDSAMYLCASSLGAGKNTEAFFGQGTRLTVV.

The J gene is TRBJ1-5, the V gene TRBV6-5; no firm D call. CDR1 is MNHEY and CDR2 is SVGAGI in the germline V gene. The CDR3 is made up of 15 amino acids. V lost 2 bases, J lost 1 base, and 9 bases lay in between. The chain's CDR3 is CASSYGVDSNQPQHF. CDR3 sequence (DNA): TGTGCCAGCAGTTACGGGGTGGACAGCAATCAGCCCCAGCATTTT.

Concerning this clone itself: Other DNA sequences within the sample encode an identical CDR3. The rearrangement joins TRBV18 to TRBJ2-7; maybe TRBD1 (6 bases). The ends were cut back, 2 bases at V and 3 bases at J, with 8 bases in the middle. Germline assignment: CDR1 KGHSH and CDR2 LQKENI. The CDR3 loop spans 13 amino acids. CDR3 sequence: CASSPRTDYEQYF. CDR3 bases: TGTGCCAGCTCACCAAGGACAGACTACGAGCAGTACTTC.

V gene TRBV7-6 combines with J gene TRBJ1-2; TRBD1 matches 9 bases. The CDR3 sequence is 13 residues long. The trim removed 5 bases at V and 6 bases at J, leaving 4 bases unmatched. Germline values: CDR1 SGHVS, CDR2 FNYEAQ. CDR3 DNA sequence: TGTGCCAGCAGCCCCGGGACAGGGAATGGCTACACCTTC. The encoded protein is CASSPGTGNGYTF.

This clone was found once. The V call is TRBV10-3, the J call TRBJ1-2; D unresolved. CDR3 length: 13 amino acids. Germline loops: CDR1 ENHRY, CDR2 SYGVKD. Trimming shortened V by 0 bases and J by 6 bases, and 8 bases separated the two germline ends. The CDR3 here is CAISESGNDGYTF. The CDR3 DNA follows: TGTGCCATCAGTGAGTCGGGGAACGATGGCTACACCTTC.

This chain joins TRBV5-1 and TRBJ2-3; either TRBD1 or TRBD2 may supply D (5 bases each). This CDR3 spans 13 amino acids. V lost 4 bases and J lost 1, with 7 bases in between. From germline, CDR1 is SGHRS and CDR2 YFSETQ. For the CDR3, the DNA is TGCGCCAGCAGCATGGGACGCACAGATACGCAGTATTTT. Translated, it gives CASSMGRTDTQYF.

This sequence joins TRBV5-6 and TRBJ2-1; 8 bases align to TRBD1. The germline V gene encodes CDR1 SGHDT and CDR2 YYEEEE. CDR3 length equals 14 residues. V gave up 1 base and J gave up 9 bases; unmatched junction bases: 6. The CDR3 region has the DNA TGTGCCAGCAGCTTGCAGGGGGCGAGGGGTGAGCAGTTCTTC. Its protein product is CASSLQGARGEQFF.

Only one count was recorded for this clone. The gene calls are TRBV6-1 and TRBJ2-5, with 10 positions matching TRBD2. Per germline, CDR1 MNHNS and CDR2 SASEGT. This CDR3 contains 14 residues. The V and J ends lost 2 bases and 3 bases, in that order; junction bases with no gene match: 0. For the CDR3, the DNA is TGTGCCAGCAGTGAACTAGCGGGGGAAGAGACCCAGTACTTC. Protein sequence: CASSELAGEETQYF.

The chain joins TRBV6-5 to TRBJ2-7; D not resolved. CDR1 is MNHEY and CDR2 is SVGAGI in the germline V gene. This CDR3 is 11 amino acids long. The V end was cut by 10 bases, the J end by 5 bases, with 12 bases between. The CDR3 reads CANDKTHEQYF. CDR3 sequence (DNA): TGTGCCAACGATAAGACCCACGAGCAGTACTTC.